Below, 6 T cell receptor beta chains from the same sample are listed, as sequenced in a study of shared clonotypes between healthy human individuals. Only in-frame clones appear in the TCRdb table, and some are missing; sequencing was by immunoSEQ multiplex PCR. The sample lists about 960,000 clones, about 80% occurring once. What was sequenced was memory CD4+ T cells sorted from blood. Subset of the sample: CD45RA-negative fraction. The receptor source for this set is a man aged 18 to 29 in good health.

This clone appeared a few times. The J gene is TRBJ1-5, the V gene TRBV30, with 7 bases aligning to TRBD1. CDR1 is GTSNPN, CDR2 SVGIG, per germline (reference sequence). The CDR3 sequence is 15 residues long. V lost 0 bases, J lost 4 bases, and 6 bases stayed unmatched. CDR3 amino acids: CAWSVGGGLNQPQHF. CDR3 DNA: TGTGCCTGGAGTGTCGGAGGGGGCTTAAATCAGCCCCAGCATTTT.

This clone was detected once. CDR3 residues: CASSDSMGQPQHF. CDR3 DNA sequence: TGTGCCAGCAGTGACTCGATGGGCCAGCCCCAGCATTTT. The V gene is TRBV6-4, the J gene TRBJ1-5; D unresolved. V was cut by 0 bases and J by 7 bases, with 7 bases left in between. CDR1 is MRHNA and CDR2 is SNTAGT in the germline V gene. The CDR3 is 13 residues long.

This clone has only a few counts. In DNA, the CDR3 is TGTGCCAGCAGGCCCTCCTTCGGGGCCGGGGAGCTGTTTTTT. It codes for CASRPSFGAGELFF. This sequence joins TRBV27 and TRBJ2-2, with D perhaps matching TRBD2 (5 bases). The germline V gene has CDR1 MNHEY and CDR2 SMNVEV (reference sequence). Trimming pared 6 bases from V and 6 bases from J, leaving 14 bases between. The CDR3 totals 14 residues.

V usage is TRBV10-3 and J usage is TRBJ2-3, with TRBD2 identical over 16 bases. V was pared by 3 bases and J by 4 bases, with 4 bases of the junction left unmatched. The germline V gene encodes CDR1 ENHRY and CDR2 SYGVKD. CDR3 length equals 17 residues. Here the CDR3 DNA reads TGTGCCATCAGTGATGGGACTAGCGGGAGGGGCGCAGATACGCAGTATTTT. This sequence encodes CAISDGTSGRGADTQYF.

In its sample, this clone was seen many times. This chain connects TRBV15 to TRBJ1-1; D gene uncertain. CDR1 is LNHNV and CDR2 is YYDKDF in the germline V gene (reference sequence). V was shortened by 0 bases and J by 1 base, with 12 bases between the two germline ends. The CDR3 extends over 16 amino acids. The CDR3 sequence is CATSREFNVRNTEAFF. The CDR3 coding sequence is TGTGCCACCAGCAGAGAATTTAACGTCAGGAACACTGAAGCTTTCTTT.

A single count supports this clone. J is TRBJ2-7 and V is TRBV4-1; 13 positions agree with TRBD2. Germline assignment: CDR1 MGHRA and CDR2 YSYEKL. This CDR3 has 17 amino acids. V was clipped by 2 bases and J by 0 bases; unmatched bases: 4. CDR3 residues: CASSQIWTSGSSYEQYF. CDR3 nucleotides: TGCGCCAGCAGCCAAATCTGGACTAGCGGGAGCTCCTACGAGCAGTACTTC.